This TCR beta chain was profiled in a study of CXCR3-negative and CXCR3-positive naive CD8 T cells. Study at large: Roughly 1.5 +/- 0.3 million TRB reads came from each library, giving about 135 million in total. Study-level findings and limits: Naive cells, whether CXCR3-negative or CXCR3-positive, had similar TRBV-TRBJ usage, while memory cells differed. Comparably high diversity marked both naive subsets, whereas memory CD8+ cells had much lower diversity. Greater hydrophobicity was found in TRB CDR3s of CXCR3-positive naive cells than of CXCR3-negative naive cells.

Looked up from germline, CDR1 is SNHLY and CDR2 is FYNNEI. The CDR3 extends over 13 amino acids. Sorts performed in triplicate captured hundreds of thousands of cells each from every CD8+ T cell subset. In preparing the TRB cDNA libraries, 5' RACE with UMI labels was used. Following a re-call of the 5' RACE reads, TCRdb has one entry per CDR3 protein and lacks DNA. In total, the table holds 85,000 to 120,000 distinct CDR3 sequences. Notes on this clonotype: Its specificity is not known.

The source of this sequence is a human donor in good health. Some clones in this sample may be carry-over from other donors' samples. The chain carries TRBV2 and TRBJ2-7; with no DNA, the TCRdb D assignment of TRBD1 cannot be verified. Sequencing was performed on naive CXCR3+ CD8+ T cells from blood. As to subset: CD45RO-CCR7+CD27+CD95- naive CD8+ T cells expressing CXCR3 (TNR3+). The CDR3 loop reads CASSEDRFYEQYF.